Sequencing of this T cell receptor (beta chain) was carried out in a study of blood T cells in healthy people across ages (dated by TCRdb to 2013 to 2016). Context from the whole study: Template switching captured roughly one uniquely barcoded TCR beta cDNA molecule per two T cells in model experiments. Two additional independent replicas of 1 million unique cDNA reads from the same blood draw were analyzed for two donors (one aged 18 to 30 and one aged 80 or older). The study measured age-related changes in TCR beta repertoire diversity using deep sequencing normalized with unique cDNA molecular identifiers. Donors of different ages were randomly distributed across sequencing lanes to avoid experimental bias. Donors were grouped into four age groups: young (average approximately 16 years), middle-aged (over 35), aged (about 59) and long-lived (over 80).

V gives up 6 bases and J gives up 0 bases, and the segment between their germline ends measures 8 bases. CDR1 DFQATT and CDR2 SNEGSKA are derived from the germline V gene (reference sequence). The CDR3 runs 13 residues from the cysteine to the phenylalanine. The entry retains the CDR3 DNA only, 39 bases that are in frame from base 1. A few counts support this clonotype. This receptor's antigen is unknown. There are no base qualities to consult, and no much larger clone falls within one base. The roughly 38 donors, aged about 6 to 90 years, were systemically healthy Caucasian individuals from Russia. Each donor gave approximately 10 milliliters of peripheral blood, collected into EDTA-treated Vacutainer tubes. PBMCs were isolated by Ficoll-Paque density-gradient centrifugation, with at least 6.5 million obtained per sample. Trizol reagent was used to extract total RNA from the PBMCs, yielding at least 5.5 micrograms per sample. Naive CD45RAhigh/CD27high T cell percentages were measured by flow cytometry on a PBMC aliquot from every donor.

Points the paper makes about the study in general: Because profiling used bulk unsorted PBMCs, naive and antigen-experienced compartments could not be compared conclusively. Because donor CMV infection status was unknown, age-related changes in expanded clonotypes were potentially confounded. As age increased, observed TCR beta diversity per million T cells dropped in a roughly linear way, and a significant reduction was already evident by age about 40. Compared with the aged group, the long-lived group had more naive CD4+ T cells, fewer expanded clones and increased TCR diversity, suggesting age selection. Estimates of total diversity from one million sequenced T cells were regarded as lower bounds and underestimates. The percentage of naive T cells measured by flow cytometry correlated strongly with observed TCR beta diversity.

The library was made by 5' RACE. The instrument was an Illumina HiSeq 2500. A second PCR of roughly 7 to 12 cycles was run with a J-beta primer mix and a sample-barcoded 5' primer. A unique molecular identifier was introduced onto each TCR beta cDNA molecule by a template-switch 5' adaptor carrying 12 random nucleotides. Each sample yielded at least 3 million CDR3-containing paired-end reads. The Mint cDNA synthesis kit, primed by a TRBC-specific oligonucleotide, was used to synthesize first-strand cDNA from all RNA. After uracil-DNA glycosylase treatment, a first 18-cycle PCR used universal primers M1SS and BC2_uni_R on all cDNA. In the authors' own workflow: Each sample was normalized by randomly selecting 1 million high-quality reads, each carrying a distinct molecular identifier. Reads sharing molecular identifiers were discarded rather than binned into consensus sequences. CDR3 identification, clonotype clustering and error correction used MiTCR with a Q25 quality threshold and the strictest error-elimination algorithm. A nonparametric unseen species model using Euler transformation provided a lower-bound estimate of total TCR beta diversity. Starting from the raw public reads, TCRdb applied fastp trimming at Q25, assembled clones with MiXCR and retained in-frame beta chains. Rows with one shared CDR3 protein collapse into an entry with the most common genes and DNA. TCRdb's processing, not the authors' own work, is the source of the V and J calls. Here the sample has roughly 800,000 distinct CDR3 sequences; under 40% occur a single time. The leading ten clones occupy over 10% of the sample.

Sequenced sample: blood. The chain links TRBV20-1 with TRBJ1-4; too little of a D gene remains to name it. The source is a young man in good health. The DNA sequence is given as TGCAGTGCCACGCGGCCAACTAATGAAAAACTGTTTTTT. This gives the protein CSATRPTNEKLFF.